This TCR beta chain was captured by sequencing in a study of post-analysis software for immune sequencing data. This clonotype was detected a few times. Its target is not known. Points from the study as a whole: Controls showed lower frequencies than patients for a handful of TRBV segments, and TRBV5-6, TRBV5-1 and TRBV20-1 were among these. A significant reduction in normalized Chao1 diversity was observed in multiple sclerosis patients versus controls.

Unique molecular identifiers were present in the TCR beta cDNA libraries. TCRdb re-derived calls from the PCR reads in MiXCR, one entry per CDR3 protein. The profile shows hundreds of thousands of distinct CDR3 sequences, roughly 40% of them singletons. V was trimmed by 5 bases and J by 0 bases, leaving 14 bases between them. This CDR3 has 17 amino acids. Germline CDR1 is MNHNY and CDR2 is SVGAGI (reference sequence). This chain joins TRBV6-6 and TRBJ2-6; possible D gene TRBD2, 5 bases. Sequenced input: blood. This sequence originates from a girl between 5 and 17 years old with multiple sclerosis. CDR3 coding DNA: TGTGCCAGCAGTCGCCCCTTGGGAGTCTCTGGGGCCAACGTCCTGACTTTC. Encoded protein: CASSRPLGVSGANVLTF.